This T cell receptor beta chain was documented in a study of T cells in Graves' hyperthyroidism and ophthalmopathy (dated by TCRdb to between 2019 and 2020). A note on the overall study: Peripheral blood was sampled at the time of initial diagnosis, prior to any treatment. To identify TCR V-J signatures that set the groups apart, the researchers used a discovery cohort of roughly 100 patients, made up of around 40 with Graves' ophthalmopathy and 55 to 65 with stable Graves' hyperthyroidism. Whether ophthalmopathy could be predicted prospectively was tested in an independent validation cohort made up of 18 to 20 hyperthyroidism patients plus 17 patients who later progressed to ophthalmopathy. The 85 to 100 discovery patients were divided at random into training and test sets in a 7:3 ratio. The study also compared thyroid tissue and blood T-cell repertoires from several Graves' hyperthyroidism patients. After sampling, hyperthyroidism patients received methimazole starting at 30 mg daily, and ophthalmopathy patients received high-dose intravenous methylprednisolone. The paper reports TCR Vbeta CDR3 sequencing of 135 peripheral blood samples: 40 or so ophthalmopathy, fewer than 80 hyperthyroidism and around 17 progressor patients. Broad study findings and their caveats: No statistical method was used to set the sample size in advance, and investigators knew the group allocation. Blood samples also contained most of the expanded thyroid clonotypes (frequency above 0.001), which suggests that blood repertoires may reflect thyroid immune responses. In validation, progression to ophthalmopathy was predicted by the model with more than 65% sensitivity and just over 72% specificity, a median of approximately 6.5 months before onset. In cross-validation, a model built on a 13 V-J signature told ophthalmopathy apart from stable hyperthyroidism with under 90% sensitivity and about 81% specificity, and in testing the same model reached 80%/75%.

Ophthalmopathy patients had moderately to severely active disease, Clinical Activity Score of at least 3, NOSPECS grade of at least 4, and duration under 3 months. Any patient with an uncontrolled infection, another autoimmune disease, pregnancy or lactation was excluded. Clinical symptoms, serum thyroxine and TRAb, thyroid ultrasound, and orbital computed tomography formed the basis for the diagnoses. PBMCs were separated from over 9 ml of fresh peripheral blood using Ficoll-Paque density gradient centrifugation. Total RNA was extracted using Trizol reagent, and RNA quality was assessed on an Agilent 2100 Bioanalyzer. The CDR3 holds 17 amino acids from the cysteine to the phenylalanine. The DNA shown is the 51-base CDR3, in frame from base 1. From a lookup of the germline V gene, CDR1 and CDR2 are SGHRS and YFSETQ. Trimming accounts for 8 bases at V and 0 bases at J, while the number of junction bases matched to no gene is 10.

As concerns this clonotype: Its antigen is unknown. The input lacks base qualities; no much larger clone sits a single base away.

TCR beta CDR3 regions were amplified from RNA transcripts. A first-round RT-PCR of the TCR CDR3 used the HTBI primer set with the Qiagen OneStep RT-PCR kit. The libraries were constructed in a second round of multiplex PCR and then size-selected and purified. Paired-end sequencing of the libraries was performed with 100 bp reads on an Illumina HiSeq2000. Per the original workflow: SOAPnuke was used to process the raw data, with reads discarded if the reads contained adapters or uncalled bases, had a mean Phred below 15, or lacked an exact constant-primer or identifier match. High-quality paired reads were merged with COPE v1.2.5, and unique nucleotide sequences were defined as clonotypes. MiTCR v1.1 was used to align clonotypes to the IMGT TRBV, TRBD and TRBJ reference segments. Only V-J combinations with frequency above 0.0001, covering about 99% of repertoires, were analysed. A TCS score was defined as the ratio of F50 (clonal expansion) to E x V (chaos), with BLOSUM62-based TCRdist applied between CDR3 peptides within each V-J. Welch's t-statistics and random forest reduced 500 to 550 V-J features to around 14, which were used in a naive Bayes classifier (R e1071). TCRdb itself trimmed the public reads at Q25 with fastp, ran MiXCR and retained productive beta chains. A single entry per CDR3 protein holds the most common genes and DNA from its merged rows. TCRdb's processing, not the authors' own work, is the source of the V and J calls. The sample yields about 600,000 distinct CDR3 sequences; roughly 14% were counted once. The ten biggest clones cover approximately 13% of the sample.

Rearrangement joined TRBV5-1 to TRBJ2-6; the central 8 bases match TRBD1. The source material was blood. This TCR derives from a woman between 50 and 59 years old with Graves' ophthalmopathy. The CDR3 reads as follows: CASSPGQVDSGANVLTF. DNA sequence: TGCGCCAGTAGCCCGGGACAGGTGGACTCTGGGGCCAACGTCCTGACTTTC.